These 24 T cell receptor beta chains were sequenced from one sample in a study of cytomegalovirus exposure and HLA in healthy donors. Repertoires were generated with immunoSEQ multiplex PCR, while TCRdb's copy carries only in-frame clones and drops some. The table has about 200,000 clones, 65% to 90% seen once; the top ten hold about an eighth. The source material was PBMCs. Receptors were obtained from a woman under 40 in good health and CMV-seropositive.

This clone has only one observation. The chain employs TRBV30 and TRBJ2-7; 7 nucleotides agree with TRBD1. With V trimmed by 7 bases and J by 4 bases, 13 bases remained unmatched. In germline, CDR1 is GTSNPN, CDR2 SVGIG (reference sequence). This CDR3 has 14 amino acids. CDR3 sequence reads: CALGRWTGEYEQYF. The CDR3 DNA sequence: TGTGCCTTGGGACGCTGGACAGGAGAGTACGAGCAGTACTTC.

The V call is TRBV7-3, the J call TRBJ2-3; tentative D call: TRBD2 (6 bases). Germline CDR1 reads SGHTA; CDR2 reads FQGTGA. The CDR3 extends over 15 amino acids. Trimming stripped 2 bases from V and 1 base from J, with 10 bases between. The CDR3 reads CASSLGGSRTDTQYF. The CDR3 coding sequence is TGTGCCAGCAGCTTAGGAGGGAGCCGCACAGATACGCAGTATTTT.

The CDR3 coding sequence is TGTGCCAGCAGCTTGGGAGTGGGTGGACAGGGCCTATACGAGCAGTACTTC. Encoded protein: CASSLGVGGQGLYEQYF. This rearrangement joins TRBV5-6 to TRBJ2-7; 8 nucleotides align to TRBD1. V shed 0 bases, J shed 4 bases, and the junction held 12 bases outside the gene matches. CDR1 and CDR2 (germline): SGHDT, YYEEEE. The CDR3 is 17 amino acids.

This chain links TRBV19 with TRBJ2-1; 7 bases align to TRBD2. V was clipped by 7 bases and J by 6 bases; unmatched bases: 12. Germline V gives CDR1 LNHDA, CDR2 SQIVND (reference sequence). CDR3 size: 15 residues. CDR3 nucleotide sequence: TGTGCCAGTACCGCGCTAGCGGCCATGACCAATGAGCAGTTCTTC. This gives the protein CASTALAAMTNEQFF.

The gene calls are TRBV10-3 and TRBJ1-2; perhaps TRBD1 as D (6 bases). This CDR3 is 17 amino acids long. CDR1 is ENHRY and CDR2 is SYGVKD in the germline V gene. With 6 bases removed from V and 0 bases from J, the gap between germline ends came to 20 bases. CDR3 DNA sequence: TGTGCCATCAGAACAGCCGAGACAGGAATAGCTAACTATGGCTACACCTTC. It codes for CAIRTAETGIANYGYTF.

The gene calls are TRBV5-4 and TRBJ2-2, with 9 bases aligning to TRBD1. The CDR3 spans 16 residues. V gave up 6 bases and J gave up 5 bases; unmatched junction bases: 11. Looked up from germline, CDR1 is SGHNT and CDR2 is YYREEE (reference sequence). The CDR3 DNA reads TGTGCCAGCAACCCTGGGGGGACAGGGCGGACCGGGGAGCTGTTTTTT. Residues: CASNPGGTGRTGELFF.

The rearrangement uses TRBV19 and TRBJ2-2, with D maybe TRBD1 (6 bases). The CDR3 is made up of 13 amino acids. The V gene lost 6 bases and the J gene lost 5 bases, with 10 bases spanning the gap. Germline lookup yields CDR1 LNHDA and CDR2 SQIVND (reference sequence). DNA of the CDR3: TGTGCCAGTAGGACAGGTGGAACCGGGGAGCTGTTTTTT. Its protein is CASRTGGTGELFF.

The chain couples TRBV28 to TRBJ1-2; D is unclear. Trimming stripped 5 bases from V and 3 bases from J, with 16 bases between. The CDR3 spans 15 residues. The germline gives CDR1 MDHEN, CDR2 SYDVKM. The CDR3 nucleotides are TGTGCCAGCAGTCCTCGGGCGGGTAAGGACTATGGCTACACCTTC. Protein product: CASSPRAGKDYGYTF.

This clone has ten or more counts. V and J are TRBV9 and TRBJ1-2; a weak D match, TRBD1 (6 bases). There are 13 residues in the CDR3. V was trimmed by 0 bases and J by 8 bases, leaving 11 bases between them. CDR1 SGDLS and CDR2 YYNGEE come from the germline V gene. The CDR3 loop is CASSVVAGVGYTF. The CDR3 nucleotides are TGTGCCAGCAGCGTAGTAGCAGGGGTCGGCTACACCTTC.

The chain recombines TRBV6-1 with TRBJ2-7; 10 positions match TRBD1. Germline V gene lookup returns CDR1 MNHNS and CDR2 SASEGT. Losses at the gene ends were 4 bases for V and 3 bases for J; bases not matched to a gene: 6. The CDR3 covers 15 residues. CDR3 protein: CASSGIGQGDYEQYF. The CDR3 bases are TGTGCCAGCAGTGGGATTGGACAGGGGGACTACGAGCAGTACTTC.

This chain joins TRBV10-3 and TRBJ1-5; 7 bases fit TRBD1. This CDR3 has 17 amino acids. With 3 bases clipped from V and 3 bases from J, the junction kept 11 bases outside the gene matches. The V gene's germline CDR1 is ENHRY and CDR2 SYGVKD. The CDR3: CAISDRWTGQNNQPQHF. CDR3 nucleotides: TGTGCCATCAGTGACCGTTGGACAGGTCAAAACAATCAGCCCCAGCATTTT.

The rearrangement links TRBV2 to TRBJ2-7; TRBD1 might be the D (6 bases). Trimming removed 8 bases at V and 3 bases at J, with 14 bases between. The germline CDR1 and CDR2 sequences are SNHLY and FYNNEI. This CDR3 spans 13 amino acids. The chain's CDR3 is CASLGTRNYEQYF. The CDR3 nucleotides are TGTGCCAGCCTAGGGACACGCAACTACGAGCAGTACTTC. The full variable domain, in which reference TRBV2 and TRBJ2-7 provide the parts outside the CDR3, is EPEVTQTPSHQVTQMGQEVILRCVPISNHLYFYWYRQILGQKVEFLVSFYNNEISEKSEIFDDQFSVERPDGSNFTLKIRSTKLEDSAMYFCASLGTRNYEQYFGPGTRLTVT.

The chain recombines TRBV6-1 with TRBJ2-1; 8 bases map to TRBD1. Losses at the gene ends were 4 bases for V and 6 bases for J; bases not matched to a gene: 8. The CDR3 sequence is 15 residues long. CDR1 and CDR2 from the germline V gene are MNHNS and SASEGT. CDR3 nucleotide sequence: TGTGCCAGCAGTGCAACCGGGACAGGACTCAATGAGCAGTTCTTC. Protein: CASSATGTGLNEQFF.

The count of this clone is one. This chain links TRBV6-1 with TRBJ1-1, with D possibly TRBD1 on 6 matching bases. The V end was cut by 7 bases, the J end by 0 bases, with 15 bases between. Germline values: CDR1 MNHNS, CDR2 SASEGT. This CDR3 has 15 residues. CDR3 amino acids: CASNIQTGLNTEAFF. Written as DNA, the CDR3 is TGTGCCAGCAATATCCAGACAGGACTGAACACTGAAGCTTTCTTT.

J is TRBJ2-1 and V is TRBV5-1, with TRBD1 matching 12 bases. Per the germline V gene, CDR1 is SGHRS and CDR2 is YFSETQ. This CDR3 is 14 amino acids long. Losses at the gene ends were 4 bases for V and 10 bases for J; bases not matched to a gene: 6. The CDR3 protein is CASSMGQGAREQFF. The CDR3 nucleotides read TGCGCCAGCAGCATGGGACAGGGGGCTCGAGAGCAGTTCTTC.

The chain links TRBV30 to TRBJ2-7, with 9 bases aligning to TRBD2. Germline V lookup: CDR1 GTSNPN, CDR2 SVGIG (reference sequence). The CDR3 has 14 amino acids. The J segment lost 2 bases and the V segment lost 5 bases, leaving 7 bases of the junction unmatched. The CDR3 nucleotides read TGTGCCTGGGAGACTAGCGGCCCTCCCTACGAGCAGTACTTC. This gives the protein CAWETSGPPYEQYF.

This chain links TRBV29-1 with TRBJ1-1; a weak D match, TRBD1 (6 bases). CDR1 is SQVTM and CDR2 is ANQGSEA in the germline V gene. The CDR3 spans 13 residues. V shed 7 bases and J shed 2 bases, with 14 bases lying between them. CDR3 DNA: TGCAGCGCGGCTCAGGGGTTTAACACTGAAGCTTTCTTT. This sequence encodes CSAAQGFNTEAFF.

The rearrangement uses TRBV5-4 and TRBJ2-7; D possibly corresponds to TRBD2 (6 bases). Trimming cost V 4 bases and J 7 bases, with 9 bases left between them. The CDR3 is made up of 11 amino acids. Germline lookup yields CDR1 SGHNT and CDR2 YYREEE (reference sequence). The chain's CDR3 is CASSLGGEQYF. The CDR3 nucleotides are TGTGCCAGCAGCCTTGGGGGGGAGCAGTACTTC. The full variable domain, rest sourced from reference TRBV5-4 and TRBJ2-7, is ETGVTQSPTHLIKTRGQQVTLRCSSQSGHNTVSWYQQALGQGPQFIFQYYREEENGRGNFPPRFSGLQFPNYSSELNVNALELDDSALYLCASSLGGEQYFGPGTRLTVT.

This chain connects TRBV4-1 to TRBJ1-1; D may be TRBD1 (5 bases). The germline CDR1 and CDR2 sequences are MGHRA and YSYEKL. There are 18 residues in the CDR3. The V end was cut by 2 bases, the J end by 0 bases, with 19 bases between. CDR3 region: CASSQHPGVGKMNTEAFF. The CDR3, as DNA: TGCGCCAGCAGCCAACACCCGGGGGTAGGGAAGATGAACACTGAAGCTTTCTTT.

CDR3 DNA sequence: TGTGCCTCCGGGAGTTATAGCAATCAGCCCCAGCATTTT. This sequence encodes CASGSYSNQPQHF. V and J are TRBV15 and TRBJ1-5; D not resolved. CDR1 and CDR2 from the germline V gene are LNHNV and YYDKDF (reference sequence). The germline V and J ends were trimmed by 11 bases and 0 bases, with 11 bases remaining between them. CDR3 length: 13 residues.

A word on this clone: Other DNA sequences in this specimen translate into the identical CDR3. The gene calls are TRBV28 and TRBJ1-5; 8 bases line up with TRBD1. V lost 4 bases, J lost 2 bases, and 4 bases stayed unmatched. The CDR3 spans 15 residues. Germline CDR1 reads MDHEN; CDR2 reads SYDVKM. The CDR3 nucleotides read TGTGCCAGCAGTTCCCCGGGACAGGGCAATCAGCCCCAGCATTTT. This sequence encodes CASSSPGQGNQPQHF. Full variable domain (rest looked up from reference TRBV28 and TRBJ1-5): DVKVTQSSRYLVKRTGEKVFLECVQDMDHENMFWYRQDPGLGLRLIYFSYDVKMKEKGDIPEGYSVSREKKERFSLILESASTNQTSMYLCASSSPGQGNQPQHFGDGTRLSIL.

This chain connects TRBV7-6 to TRBJ2-7; 8 nucleotides line up with TRBD2. The CDR3 sequence is 14 residues long. The V gene end was trimmed by 4 bases and the J gene end by 5 bases; junction bases not matched to a gene: 7. Germline V CDR1 and CDR2: SGHVS, FNYEAQ. The CDR3 here is CASSSGGQQNEQYF. The CDR3 DNA follows: TGTGCCAGCAGCTCGGGAGGGCAGCAGAACGAGCAGTACTTC.

The chain links TRBV29-1 to TRBJ2-5, with 7 bases identical to TRBD2. Per the germline V gene, CDR1 is SQVTM and CDR2 is ANQGSEA. The CDR3 spans 17 residues. Unmatched junction bases numbered 18, after V lost 6 bases and J lost 2 bases. CDR3 sequence: CSVSRDEAGEGQETQYF. Written as DNA, the CDR3 is TGCAGCGTGTCCCGAGATGAGGCGGGAGAAGGTCAAGAGACCCAGTACTTC.

The rearrangement links TRBV2 to TRBJ2-2; 7 bases match TRBD1. The CDR3 extends over 14 amino acids. The V gene end was trimmed by 7 bases and the J gene end by 2 bases; junction bases not matched to a gene: 4. The V gene's germline CDR1 is SNHLY and CDR2 FYNNEI. CDR3 region: CASIRQGNTGELFF. CDR3 bases: TGTGCCAGCATCAGACAGGGAAACACCGGGGAGCTGTTTTTT.